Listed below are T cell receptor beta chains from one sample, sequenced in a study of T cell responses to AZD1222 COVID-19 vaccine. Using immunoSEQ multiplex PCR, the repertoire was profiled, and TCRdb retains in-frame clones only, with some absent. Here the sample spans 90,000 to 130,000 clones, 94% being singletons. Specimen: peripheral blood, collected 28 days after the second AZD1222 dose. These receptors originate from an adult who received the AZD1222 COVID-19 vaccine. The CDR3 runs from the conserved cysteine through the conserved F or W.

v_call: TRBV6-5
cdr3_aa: CASSSSTGSGETQYF

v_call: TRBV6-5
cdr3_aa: CASSSRDDPSGNTIYF

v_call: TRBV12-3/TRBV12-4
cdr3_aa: CASSINRGTEAFF

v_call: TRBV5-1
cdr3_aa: CASSRPFDGDNEKLFF

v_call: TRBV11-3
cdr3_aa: CASSEQSGGNYNEQFF

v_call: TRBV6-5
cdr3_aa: CASSYGLVRDTQYF

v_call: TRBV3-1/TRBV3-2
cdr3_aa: CASSQSDRLNTEAFF

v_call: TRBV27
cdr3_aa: CASSLEGLHTQYF

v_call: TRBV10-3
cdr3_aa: CAISEYQENGYTF

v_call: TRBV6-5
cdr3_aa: CAGSSAAPPYEQYF

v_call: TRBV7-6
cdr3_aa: CASSTTGYYEQYF

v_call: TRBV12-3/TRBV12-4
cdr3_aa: CASRQGGTDTQYF

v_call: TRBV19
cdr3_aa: CASHYGANQPQHF

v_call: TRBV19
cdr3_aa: CASSYYRDQPQHF

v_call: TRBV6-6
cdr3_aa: CASIFSTLADEAFF

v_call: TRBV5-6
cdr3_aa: CASSPGLGSHEQYF

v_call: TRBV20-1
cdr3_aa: CSASNGWAVPYNEQFF

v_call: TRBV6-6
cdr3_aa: CASTGHNYGYTF

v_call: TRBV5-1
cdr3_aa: CASSLAQEGTEAFF

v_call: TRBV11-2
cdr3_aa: CASSLWGDGYTF

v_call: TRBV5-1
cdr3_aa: CASSPDGQRGYTF

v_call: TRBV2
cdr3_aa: CASGAGSGYTF

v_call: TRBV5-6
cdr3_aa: CASSLSRVRETQYF

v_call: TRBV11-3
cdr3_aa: CASSQSGTRNTIYF

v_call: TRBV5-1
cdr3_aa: CASSLERPLGYTF

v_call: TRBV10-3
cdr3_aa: CAISPDRQRDEKLFF

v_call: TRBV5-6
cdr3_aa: CASRFWGVGTEAFF

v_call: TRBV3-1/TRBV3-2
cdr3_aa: CASSLQGRGAFF

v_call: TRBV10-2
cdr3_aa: CASSDPLDGRNQPQHF

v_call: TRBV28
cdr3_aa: CASSFSSIPSSYEQYF

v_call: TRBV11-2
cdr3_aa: CASSLDPGPTVEQYF

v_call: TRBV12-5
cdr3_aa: CASGLDPLGGTEAFF

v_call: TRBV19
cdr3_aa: CASKAGTDTQYF

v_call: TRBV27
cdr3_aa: CASSSRGQGLGYTF

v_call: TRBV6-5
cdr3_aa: CALEEASGGPDTQYF

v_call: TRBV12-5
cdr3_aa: CASGLGATGDQPQHF

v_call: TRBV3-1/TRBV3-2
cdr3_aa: CASSQRHSANYGYTF

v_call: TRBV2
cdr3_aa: CASSDPGQEDQPQHF

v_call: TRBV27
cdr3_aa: CASKNRGSEQFF

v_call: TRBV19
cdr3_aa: CASSIETLSYEQYF

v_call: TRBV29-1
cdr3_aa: CSVVLSRVSGELFF

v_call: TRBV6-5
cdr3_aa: CASSVLPYNEQFF

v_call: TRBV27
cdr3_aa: CASSLSDPTGYEQYF

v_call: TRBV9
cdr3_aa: CASSVDEGDYGYTF

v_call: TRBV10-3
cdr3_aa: CAISEGKGSDEQYF

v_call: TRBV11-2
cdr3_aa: CASSPPGGTGKSVSYEQYF

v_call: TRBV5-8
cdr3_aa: CASSLAKPTNRVTLHF

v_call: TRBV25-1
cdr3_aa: CASSEQGVVTDTQYF

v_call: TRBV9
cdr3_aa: CASSVGRTGELFF

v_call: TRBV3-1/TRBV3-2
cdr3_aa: CASSQTPRTNNYGYTF

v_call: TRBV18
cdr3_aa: CASSPSESHNSPLHF

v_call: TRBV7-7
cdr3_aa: CASSLSTGPDTGELFF

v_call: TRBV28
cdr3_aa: CASSLVVWQPQHF

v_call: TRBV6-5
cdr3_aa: CASSYLWSGRGTEAFF

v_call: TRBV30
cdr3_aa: CAWTKQAGVGTEAFF